The clone carrying this T cell receptor beta chain occurred a few times. Repertoires were generated with immunoSEQ multiplex PCR, while TCRdb's copy carries only in-frame clones and drops some. The repertoire holds hundreds of thousands of clones, 80% to 90% seen once, with about 1.5% in the top ten. The V gene lost 1 base and the J gene lost 0 bases, with 17 bases spanning the gap. Germline V gives CDR1 SGHDN, CDR2 FVKESK. The CDR3 runs 18 residues. Treatment specified: around 19 received Ad26.COV2.S at low or high dose, single or two shots; 5 received placebo; per-sample allocation not given. The samples were gathered on day 63 after the first injection of vaccine or placebo. This record belongs to a study of Ad26.COV2.S vaccination and SARS-CoV-2 variants. Background on the study: Intramuscularly, Ad26.COV2.S was given either once or twice, 56 days apart.

The TCR comes from a person aged 18-60 years who received the Ad26.COV2.S COVID-19 vaccine or a placebo. The chain is built from TRBV14 and TRBJ2-3; either TRBD1 or TRBD2 may fit D (5 bases each). This specimen was peripheral blood, taken in a trial of Ad26.COV2.S vaccine versus placebo. The CDR3: CASSQVDAGTASTDTQYF. CDR3 nucleotide sequence: TGTGCCAGCAGCCAAGTCGATGCTGGGACGGCGAGCACAGATACGCAGTATTTT.